These T cell receptor beta chains were read from a single sample in a study of PD-1 blockade in classical Hodgkin lymphoma. The assay was immunoSEQ multiplex PCR, and TCRdb's table has in-frame clones only and misses some. The sample lists 8,500 to 10,000 clones; approximately 92% were seen once. Material for sequencing was CD8+ T cells from blood. Receptors were obtained from a human donor with classical Hodgkin lymphoma. Both conserved end residues are part of each CDR3. Fields, in order: clone size, D gene, V gene, J gene, CDR3 protein, CDR3 DNA. A D gene is named only where the DNA matches it firmly. Rows may omit the clone size; those that give it use once, few, many or a size class.

size: .
D: TRBD1
V: TRBV7-9
J: TRBJ2-2
CDR3: CASSPRTGLGRGNTGELFF
DNA: TGTGCCAGCAGCCCCCGGACAGGGCTCGGTCGGGGGAACACCGGGGAGCTGTTTTTT

size: .
D: .
V: TRBV6-1
J: TRBJ2-6
CDR3: CASSEEGLGANVLTF
DNA: TGTGCCAGCAGTGAAGAGGGGCTGGGGGCCAACGTCCTGACTTTC

size: .
D: .
V: TRBV2
J: TRBJ2-5
CDR3: CASSSHRDPGETQYF
DNA: TGTGCCAGCAGTTCCCACAGGGACCCGGGGGAGACCCAGTACTTC

size: .
D: .
V: TRBV27
J: TRBJ1-1
CDR3: CASSNYRDPPMNTEAFF
DNA: TGTGCCAGCAGTAACTACAGGGACCCTCCTATGAACACTGAAGCTTTCTTT

size: .
D: TRBD1
V: TRBV15
J: TRBJ2-5
CDR3: CATSRATGEETQYF
DNA: TGTGCCACCAGCAGAGCGACAGGGGAAGAGACCCAGTACTTC

size: .
D: .
V: TRBV7-9
J: TRBJ2-5
CDR3: CASSPGQLQETQYF
DNA: TGTGCCAGCAGCCCCGGACAGCTCCAAGAGACCCAGTACTTC

size: .
D: .
V: TRBV7-6
J: TRBJ2-7
CDR3: CASSQGQIYEQYF
DNA: TGTGCCAGCAGCCAAGGACAGATTTACGAGCAGTACTTC

size: .
D: TRBD1
V: TRBV29-1
J: TRBJ1-1
CDR3: CSVETDRGLNTEAFF
DNA: TGCAGCGTTGAGACGGACAGGGGATTGAACACTGAAGCTTTCTTT

size: .
D: .
V: TRBV2
J: TRBJ1-1
CDR3: CASSPGLSEAFF
DNA: TGTGCCAGCAGCCCCGGGTTGTCTGAAGCTTTCTTT

size: .
D: .
V: TRBV4-1
J: TRBJ2-3
CDR3: CASSQDASTDTQYF
DNA: TGCGCCAGCAGCCAAGATGCGTCAACAGATACGCAGTATTTT

size: .
D: TRBD2
V: TRBV4-2
J: TRBJ2-7
CDR3: CASSQVGAGANSYEQYF
DNA: TGTGCCAGCAGCCAAGTCGGTGCGGGAGCGAACTCCTACGAGCAGTACTTC

size: .
D: .
V: TRBV2
J: TRBJ2-7
CDR3: CASSVAGGEIYEQYF
DNA: TGTGCCAGCAGTGTAGCTGGGGGAGAAATTTACGAGCAGTACTTC

size: .
D: .
V: TRBV19
J: TRBJ2-3
CDR3: CASSTIDKPFVPQYF
DNA: TGTGCCAGTAGTACCATAGATAAACCCTTTGTTCCGCAGTATTTT

size: .
D: .
V: TRBV5-4
J: TRBJ1-1
CDR3: CASSLGQEVQKAFF
DNA: TGTGCCAGCAGCCTAGGGCAGGAGGTTCAAAAAGCTTTCTTT

size: once
D: .
V: TRBV18
J: TRBJ2-3
CDR3: CASSPENRAWGTDTQYF
DNA: TGTGCCAGCTCACCAGAAAACAGGGCTTGGGGCACAGATACGCAGTATTTT

size: .
D: TRBD2
V: TRBV13
J: TRBJ2-7
CDR3: CASSSLGGEQYF
DNA: TGTGCCAGCAGCTCTCTCGGGGGGGAGCAGTACTTC

size: .
D: TRBD2
V: TRBV28
J: TRBJ2-7
CDR3: CASSTPAGGGEQYF
DNA: TGTGCCAGCAGCACCCCGGCGGGAGGTGGCGAGCAGTACTTC

size: .
D: .
V: TRBV7-9
J: TRBJ1-1
CDR3: CASSFVTGRLVQGTEAFF
DNA: TGTGCCAGCAGCTTCGTGACGGGACGGCTCGTTCAGGGCACTGAAGCTTTCTTT

size: .
D: TRBD1
V: TRBV7-9
J: TRBJ1-4
CDR3: CASSLLWTGSDEKLFF
DNA: TGTGCCAGCAGCTTACTATGGACAGGGTCGGATGAAAAACTGTTTTTT

size: .
D: .
V: TRBV21-1
J: TRBJ2-7
CDR3: CASSRTIRTSGVYEQYF
DNA: TGTGCCAGCAGCAGGACCATTCGGACTAGCGGAGTCTACGAGCAGTACTTC

size: .
D: TRBD2
V: TRBV30
J: TRBJ2-2
CDR3: CAWRTLADTGELFF
DNA: TGTGCCTGGAGGACACTAGCGGACACCGGGGAGCTGTTTTTT

size: .
D: TRBD2
V: TRBV19
J: TRBJ2-3
CDR3: CASSPLAGLGGTDTQYF
DNA: TGTGCCAGTAGTCCACTAGCGGGGTTAGGCGGCACAGATACGCAGTATTTT

size: few
D: TRBD2
V: TRBV10-2
J: TRBJ2-7
CDR3: CASSSGGSYEQYF
DNA: TGCGCCAGCAGTTCCGGGGGGAGCTACGAGCAGTACTTC

size: .
D: .
V: TRBV5-8
J: TRBJ2-3
CDR3: CASIPFPSGWGTDTQYF
DNA: TGTGCCAGCATCCCCTTTCCCTCGGGGTGGGGCACAGATACGCAGTATTTT

size: .
D: TRBD1
V: TRBV5-1
J: TRBJ2-7
CDR3: CASSGTASYEQYF
DNA: TGCGCCAGCAGTGGGACAGCGAGCTACGAGCAGTACTTC

size: .
D: .
V: TRBV13
J: TRBJ1-6
CDR3: CASSRARDAGYNSPLHF
DNA: TGTGCCAGCAGCCGCGCCAGAGATGCGGGGTATAATTCACCCCTCCACTTT

size: .
D: TRBD2
V: TRBV5-6
J: TRBJ2-3
CDR3: CASSLAASGVRTDTQYF
DNA: TGTGCCAGCAGCTTGGCGGCTAGCGGGGTGAGGACAGATACGCAGTATTTT

size: .
D: .
V: TRBV13
J: TRBJ2-7
CDR3: CASSLARKSSYEQYF
DNA: TGTGCCAGCAGCTTAGCCCGGAAGAGCTCCTACGAGCAGTACTTC

size: once
D: .
V: TRBV2
J: TRBJ2-7
CDR3: CASTTGRSSYEQYF
DNA: TGTGCCAGCACTACAGGGAGGAGCTCCTACGAGCAGTACTTC

size: .
D: TRBD1
V: TRBV5-8
J: TRBJ2-2
CDR3: CASRGDRVAGELFF
DNA: TGTGCCAGCAGGGGGGACAGGGTGGCCGGGGAGCTGTTTTTT

size: .
D: .
V: TRBV27
J: TRBJ2-2
CDR3: CASSLGTVGAGELFF
DNA: TGTGCCAGCAGTTTGGGGACCGTAGGGGCCGGGGAGCTGTTTTTT

size: .
D: .
V: TRBV10-1
J: TRBJ1-1
CDR3: CASSEGTEAFF
DNA: TGCGCCAGCAGTGAAGGCACTGAAGCTTTCTTT

size: once
D: .
V: TRBV29-1
J: TRBJ2-2
CDR3: CSGVGAASTGELFF
DNA: TGCAGCGGGGTCGGGGCGGCCAGCACCGGGGAGCTGTTTTTT

size: .
D: .
V: TRBV21-1
J: TRBJ1-2
CDR3: CASLGQGAMGGYTF
DNA: TGTGCCAGCCTTGGACAGGGGGCAATGGGTGGCTACACCTTC

size: .
D: .
V: TRBV6-1
J: TRBJ1-5
CDR3: CASSEYVSNQPQHF
DNA: TGTGCCAGCAGTGAATATGTTAGCAATCAGCCCCAGCATTTT

size: .
D: TRBD2
V: TRBV28
J: TRBJ2-3
CDR3: CASSSPGLAGGPTDTQYF
DNA: TGTGCCAGCAGTTCGCCGGGACTAGCGGGAGGGCCCACAGATACGCAGTATTTT

size: once
D: .
V: TRBV15
J: TRBJ1-5
CDR3: CATSGSRAANQPQHF
DNA: TGTGCCACCAGCGGGAGTAGGGCAGCCAATCAGCCCCAGCATTTT

size: .
D: .
V: TRBV6-5
J: TRBJ2-5
CDR3: CASSYGSEETQYF
DNA: TGTGCCAGCAGTTATGGGTCAGAGGAGACCCAGTACTTC

size: .
D: TRBD1
V: TRBV27
J: TRBJ1-1
CDR3: CASSPGQVGTEAFF
DNA: TGTGCCAGCAGTCCGGGACAGGTTGGTACTGAAGCTTTCTTT

size: .
D: TRBD2
V: TRBV15
J: TRBJ2-5
CDR3: CATSRVGGLAGEETQYF
DNA: TGTGCCACCAGCAGAGTTGGGGGACTAGCGGGGGAAGAGACCCAGTACTTC

size: .
D: TRBD1
V: TRBV4-1
J: TRBJ2-7
CDR3: CASSQAAQGQSIGDEQYF
DNA: TGCGCCAGCAGCCAAGCGGCCCAGGGACAGTCAATAGGGGACGAGCAGTACTTC

size: .
D: .
V: TRBV11-1
J: TRBJ2-7
CDR3: CASSLAGRGFEQYF
DNA: TGTGCCAGCAGCTTAGCGGGGAGGGGGTTTGAGCAGTACTTC

size: .
D: TRBD1
V: TRBV10-3
J: TRBJ2-7
CDR3: CAISTGQGFYEQYF
DNA: TGTGCCATCAGTACGGGACAGGGTTTTTACGAGCAGTACTTC

size: .
D: TRBD1
V: TRBV19
J: TRBJ2-3
CDR3: CASSLWDSSTDTQYF
DNA: TGTGCCAGTAGCCTATGGGACAGTTCCACAGATACGCAGTATTTT

size: few
D: TRBD1
V: TRBV19
J: TRBJ1-1
CDR3: CASSMDRALTEAFF
DNA: TGTGCCAGTAGTATGGACAGGGCTCTCACTGAAGCTTTCTTT

size: .
D: TRBD2
V: TRBV9
J: TRBJ2-1
CDR3: CASSVSWLAGVNEQFF
DNA: TGTGCCAGCAGCGTATCCTGGCTAGCGGGAGTCAATGAGCAGTTCTTC

size: .
D: .
V: TRBV5-6
J: TRBJ2-7
CDR3: CASSFTDEQYF
DNA: TGTGCCAGCAGCTTTACAGACGAGCAGTACTTC

size: .
D: .
V: TRBV29-1
J: TRBJ2-1
CDR3: CSVEVLERPDNNEQFF
DNA: TGCAGCGTTGAAGTGTTGGAAAGACCAGACAACAATGAGCAGTTCTTC

size: .
D: .
V: TRBV27
J: TRBJ1-1
CDR3: CASSFGPNTEAFF
DNA: TGTGCCAGCAGTTTCGGGCCGAACACTGAAGCTTTCTTT